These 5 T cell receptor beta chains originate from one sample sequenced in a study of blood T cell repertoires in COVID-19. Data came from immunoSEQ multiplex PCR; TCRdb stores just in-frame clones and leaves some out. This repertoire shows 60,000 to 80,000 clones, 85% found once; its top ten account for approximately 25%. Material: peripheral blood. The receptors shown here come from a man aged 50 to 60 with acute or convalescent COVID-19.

CDR3 bases: TGTGCCAGCAGCTCAGACACGACCTACGAGCAGTACTTC. Translation gives CASSSDTTYEQYF. V and J are TRBV5-6 and TRBJ2-7; D not resolved. Trimming took off 3 bases at V and 2 bases at J, with 9 bases between the two ends. The CDR3 consists of 13 residues. Per the germline V gene, CDR1 is SGHDT and CDR2 is YYEEEE.

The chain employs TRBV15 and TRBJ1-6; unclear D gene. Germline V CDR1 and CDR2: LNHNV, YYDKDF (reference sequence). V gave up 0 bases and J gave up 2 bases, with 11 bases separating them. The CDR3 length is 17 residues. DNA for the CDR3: TGTGCCACCAGCAGAGATCACGAGGATCCCTATAATTCACCCCTCCACTTT. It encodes CATSRDHEDPYNSPLHF.

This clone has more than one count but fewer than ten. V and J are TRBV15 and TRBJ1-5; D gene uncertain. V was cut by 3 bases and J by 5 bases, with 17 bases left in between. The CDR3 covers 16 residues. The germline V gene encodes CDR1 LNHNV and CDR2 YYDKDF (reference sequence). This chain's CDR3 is CATSRERPGYYQPQHF. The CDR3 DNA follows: TGTGCCACCAGCAGGGAGCGTCCTGGTTACTATCAGCCCCAGCATTTT.

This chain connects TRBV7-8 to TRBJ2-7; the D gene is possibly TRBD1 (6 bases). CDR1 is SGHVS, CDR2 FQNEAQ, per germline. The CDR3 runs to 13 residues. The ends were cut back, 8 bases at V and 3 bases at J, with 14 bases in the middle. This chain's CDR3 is CASERTGIYEQYF. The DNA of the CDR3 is TGTGCCAGCGAACGAACAGGGATCTACGAGCAGTACTTC.

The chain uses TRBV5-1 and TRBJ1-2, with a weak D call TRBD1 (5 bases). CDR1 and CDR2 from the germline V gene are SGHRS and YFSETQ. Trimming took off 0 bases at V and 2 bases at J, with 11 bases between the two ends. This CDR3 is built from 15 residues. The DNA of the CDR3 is TGCGCCAGCAGCTTGGGTACAGGTTACAACTATGGCTACACCTTC. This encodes CASSLGTGYNYGYTF.